The 21 T cell receptor beta chains presented below share a single source sample, sequenced in a study of T cell repertoires in cytomegalovirus infection. TCRdb fed the reads into MiXCR, producing one record per CDR3 protein. This table has 800,000 to 950,000 distinct CDR3 sequences, about 30% appearing once. The antigens of these receptors remain unknown. Sequencing was performed on cultured CD8+ T cells from PBMCs, taken from culture after CMV antigen stimulation. The receptor set was obtained from a human donor in good health (CMV status not recorded). Some clones in this sample may be carry-over from other donors' samples.

The chain carries TRBV2 and TRBJ1-2, with D hard to call. CDR1 and CDR2 from the germline V gene are SNHLY and FYNNEI. This CDR3 is built from 14 residues. Trimming left V 3 bases short and J 0 bases short, with 8 bases between. The CDR3 DNA reads TGTGCCAGCAGTGATGGGTCCTCTAACTATGGCTACACCTTC. This sequence encodes CASSDGSSNYGYTF.

This clonotype was recorded a few times. The chain recombines TRBV5-6 with TRBJ2-3, with D possibly being TRBD1 (5 bases). V was shortened by 2 bases and J by 2 bases, with 15 bases between the two germline ends. In germline, CDR1 is SGHDT, CDR2 YYEEEE. There are 16 residues in the CDR3. The CDR3 sequence: CASSLDSHPFTDTQYF. In nucleotides, the CDR3 is TGTGCCAGCAGCTTAGACAGCCACCCCTTCACAGATACGCAGTATTTT.

The chain uses TRBV6-5 and TRBJ2-7, with 9 nucleotides matching TRBD1. The CDR3 sequence is 15 residues long. Trimming cost V 3 bases and J 5 bases; bases outside gene matches: 8. Germline CDR1 MNHEY, CDR2 SVGAGI. This CDR3 reads CASSYRTGELDEQYF. CDR3 coding DNA: TGTGCCAGCAGTTATCGGACAGGGGAGTTGGACGAGCAGTACTTC.

This chain links TRBV12-3 or TRBV12-4 with TRBJ1-1; 9 bases agree with TRBD1. There are 14 residues in the CDR3. V gave up 5 bases and J gave up 6 bases; unmatched junction bases: 7. This chain's CDR3 is CASSPGTGFPEAFF. The CDR3 DNA reads as TGTGCCAGCAGTCCCGGGACAGGGTTCCCTGAAGCTTTCTTT.

This clonotype turned up a few times. This sequence joins TRBV7-9 and TRBJ2-7, with 8 bases aligning to TRBD1. This CDR3 comprises 13 residues. CDR1 is SEHNR and CDR2 is FQNEAQ in the germline V gene (reference sequence). V trimming: 5 bases; J trimming: 5 bases; junction bases outside the gene matches: 5. CDR3 region: CASSTDRVHEQYV. CDR3 bases: TGTGCCAGCAGCACGGACAGGGTGCACGAGCAGTACGTC.

In this sample, this clonotype turned up a few times. V and J are TRBV7-3 and TRBJ2-3; weak D call: TRBD1 (6 bases). V was cut by 1 base and J by 0 bases, with 11 bases left in between. Looked up from germline, CDR1 is SGHTA and CDR2 is FQGTGA. This CDR3 is built from 16 residues. The CDR3 sequence: CASSLRMGASTDTQYF. In DNA form, the CDR3 reads TGTGCCAGCAGCTTAAGGATGGGGGCTAGCACAGATACGCAGTATTTT.

The chain links TRBV20-1 to TRBJ2-7; 8 nucleotides match TRBD2. Trimming removed 0 bases from V and 3 bases from J; junction bases left unmatched: 7. CDR1 is DFQATT and CDR2 is SNEGSKA in the germline V gene (reference sequence). This CDR3 comprises 15 residues. This chain's CDR3 is CSARDRLAGYYEQYF. CDR3 DNA: TGCAGTGCTAGAGATAGGCTAGCGGGTTACTACGAGCAGTACTTC.

This clonotype appeared many times. One end of the junction fails to match germline, which may point to a read error. The rearrangement joins TRBV7-7 to TRBJ2-5; unclear D gene. Germline CDR1 and CDR2: SSHAT and FNYEAQ (reference sequence). There are 14 residues in the CDR3. For the CDR3, the DNA is TGTGCTAGCAGCCCTACTAACACCCAAGAGACCCAGTACTTC. Amino acids: CASSPTNTQETQYF.

This chain joins TRBV7-8 and TRBJ2-2, with TRBD2 matching over 13 bases. With V trimmed by 4 bases and J by 1 base, 3 bases remained unmatched. CDR3 length: 17 amino acids. From germline, CDR1 is SGHVS and CDR2 FQNEAQ. The CDR3 here is CASSWGLAGLNTGELFF. In DNA, the CDR3 is TGTGCCAGCAGCTGGGGACTAGCGGGGTTGAACACCGGGGAGCTGTTTTTT.

This sequence joins TRBV7-6 and TRBJ1-2, with D tentatively TRBD1 (6 bases). Trimming pared 3 bases from V and 4 bases from J, leaving 15 bases between. Germline CDR1 SGHVS, CDR2 FNYEAQ. This CDR3 contains 15 residues. The CDR3 loop is CASSFPGQDFYGYTF. CDR3 coding DNA: TGTGCCAGCAGCTTTCCGGGACAAGACTTCTATGGCTACACCTTC.

This clonotype was observed a handful of times. This sequence joins TRBV28 and TRBJ1-6; maybe TRBD1 (6 bases). This CDR3 spans 13 amino acids. The ends were cut back, 7 bases at V and 13 bases at J, with 17 bases in the middle. From germline, CDR1 is MDHEN and CDR2 SYDVKM. The DNA for the CDR3 is TGTGCCAGCACCTGGGACATCGGCAGGCCCCTCCACTTT. Protein: CASTWDIGRPLHF.

The sample holds a few counts of this clonotype. DNA of the CDR3: TGTGCCAGCAGCCCACTGGTTATTAGCGGGATCTACAATGAGCAGTTCTTC. As protein: CASSPLVISGIYNEQFF. This chain links TRBV5-6 with TRBJ2-1; TRBD2 agrees at 8 bases. Per the germline V gene, CDR1 is SGHDT and CDR2 is YYEEEE. J lost 3 bases, V lost 4 bases, and 12 bases had no gene match. The length of the CDR3 is 17 residues.

This clonotype occurred a few times. V usage is TRBV6-2 or TRBV6-3 and J usage is TRBJ2-1; 7 bases map to TRBD2. Germline trimming cut 0 bases from V and 4 bases from J; bases unmatched to any gene: 9. CDR1 and CDR2 from the germline V gene are MNHEY and SVGEGT. The CDR3 has 17 residues. CDR3 DNA sequence: TGTGCCAGCAGTTACTCCAGACTAGCCGGTCAGTACAATGAGCAGTTCTTC. It is translated as CASSYSRLAGQYNEQFF.

There are many counts of this clonotype. This chain uses TRBV7-2 with TRBJ2-3; 10 bases are a match to TRBD2. Unmatched junction bases numbered 5, after V lost 5 bases and J lost 6 bases. The CDR3 totals 14 residues. The germline V gene encodes CDR1 SGHTA and CDR2 FQGNSA. CDR3 residues: CASSGAGGTDTQYF. In DNA form, the CDR3 reads TGTGCCAGCAGCGGAGCGGGGGGGACCGATACGCAGTATTTT.

Comment on this clonotype: The junction differs from germline at one of its ends, possibly a read error. The chain uses TRBV6-1 and TRBJ1-6, with D perhaps TRBD1 (6 bases). Germline CDR1 MNHNS, CDR2 SASEGT. The CDR3 has 16 amino acids. CDR3 residues: CACSADSFSYNSPLHF. The CDR3 DNA follows: TGTGCCTGCAGTGCGGACAGTTTCTCCTATAATTCACCCCTCCACTTT.

This clonotype was recorded a few times. The genes are TRBV6-2 or TRBV6-3 and TRBJ2-1; TRBD2 matches at 7 bases. Germline CDR1 and CDR2: MNHEY and SVGEGT. The CDR3 covers 12 residues. With 6 bases clipped from V and 14 bases from J, the junction kept 10 bases outside the gene matches. CDR3 nucleotide sequence: TGTGCCAGCAGCAAGCCCCGGGGAGGGGAGTTCTTC. Translating gives CASSKPRGGEFF.

V is TRBV7-9 and J is TRBJ1-5; 9 bases are shared with TRBD1. CDR3 length: 15 residues. CDR1 SEHNR and CDR2 FQNEAQ come from the germline V gene (reference sequence). V lost 5 bases to trimming and J lost 3 bases; unmatched junction nucleotides: 5. CDR3 DNA sequence: TGTGCCAGCAGCAGGACAGGGGAGGACAATCAGCCCCAGCATTTT. Residues: CASSRTGEDNQPQHF. Drawing the rest from reference TRBV7-9 and TRBJ1-5, the complete variable domain is DTGVSQNPRHKITKRGQNVTFRCDPISEHNRLYWYRQTLGQGPEFLTYFQNEAQLEKSRLLSDRFSAERPKGSFSTLEIQRTEQGDSAMYLCASSRTGEDNQPQHFGDGTRLSIL.

Remarks on this clonotype: A much larger clonotype is one base distant, so this may be a read error. The chain combines TRBV5-4 with TRBJ2-3, with TRBD2 as a possible D gene (6 bases). The germline CDR1 and CDR2 sequences are SGHNT and YYREEE (reference sequence). The CDR3 runs 15 residues. Trimming removed 3 bases from V and 0 bases from J, with 11 bases in between. DNA of the CDR3: TGTGCCAGCAGCTCCTCCGGGACTAGCACAGATACGCAGTATTTT. Translation: CASSSSGTSTDTQYF.

The V gene is TRBV7-2, the J gene TRBJ1-1; D is uncertain. Trimming took 1 base from V and 2 from J, leaving 11 bases between them. The CDR3 sequence is 15 residues long. Germline CDR1 and CDR2: SGHTA and FQGNSA. CDR3 coding DNA: TGTGCCAGCAGCTTAGTGGGTCTCGCAAACACTGAAGCTTTCTTT. This sequence encodes CASSLVGLANTEAFF.

This clonotype has a handful of counts. The V and J genes are TRBV6-2 or TRBV6-3 and TRBJ2-1; 9 nucleotides match TRBD1. Germline V gives CDR1 MNHEY, CDR2 SVGEGT. With V trimmed by 2 bases and J by 4 bases, 6 bases remained unmatched. The CDR3 spans 16 residues. The CDR3 protein is CASSYVGQGWYNEQFF. CDR3 DNA sequence: TGTGCCAGCAGTTACGTGGGACAGGGATGGTACAATGAGCAGTTCTTC.

The chain recombines TRBV12-3 or TRBV12-4 with TRBJ1-3; D is possibly TRBD1 (5 bases). Trimming took off 7 bases at V and 0 bases at J, with 22 bases between the two ends. This CDR3 spans 18 amino acids. The CDR3 DNA sequence: TGTGCCAGCACTGTCGGGCCGGGGGGTAGCTCCTCTGGAAACACCATATATTTT. Amino acid sequence: CASTVGPGGSSSGNTIYF.